Listed below are T cell receptor beta chains from one sample, sequenced in a study of blood T cell repertoires in COVID-19. Sequencing was performed with immunoSEQ multiplex PCR; in TCRdb, only in-frame clones are kept and a portion is missing. This sample has around 100,000 clones, with roughly nine tenths found just once. Material: peripheral blood. The receptors stem from a human donor in a cohort sampled during active COVID-19. CDR3s include the opening cysteine and the closing phenylalanine or tryptophan. A D gene is named only where the DNA matches it firmly. Clone size, where shown, is once, few, many, or a class for clones that have expanded.

>TRBJ1-5|.|.|TRBV30
CAWKQPNQPQHF
TGTGCCTGGAAACAGCCGAATCAGCCCCAGCATTTT
>TRBJ2-3|TRBD2|.|TRBV13
CASSSLGAGERDTQYF
TGTGCCAGCAGCTCCCTAGGGGCGGGAGAGAGAGATACGCAGTATTTT
>TRBJ2-5|.|.|TRBV9
CASSVADRKQETQYF
TGTGCCAGCAGCGTAGCGGACAGAAAACAAGAGACCCAGTACTTC
>TRBJ2-1|TRBD2|.|TRBV4-2
CASSQGLADSSYNEQFF
TGTGCCAGCAGCCAAGGACTAGCGGATAGCTCCTACAATGAGCAGTTCTTC
>TRBJ1-2|.|.|TRBV29-1
CSVDKGGGHYGYTF
TGCAGCGTTGATAAGGGCGGAGGACACTATGGCTACACCTTC
>TRBJ1-6|.|.|TRBV27
CASEDRIYSYNSPLHF
TGTGCCAGCGAGGATCGCATTTACTCCTATAATTCACCCCTCCACTTT
>TRBJ2-1|TRBD1|.|TRBV27
CASSLRSTGGLNEQFF
TGTGCCAGCAGTTTACGGTCGACAGGGGGCTTGAATGAGCAGTTCTTC
>TRBJ1-6|TRBD1|few|TRBV28
CASSSPSGGESPLHF
TGTGCCAGCAGTTCCCCTTCAGGGGGTGAGTCACCCCTCCACTTT
>TRBJ2-5|.|.|TRBV9
CASSATGMLETQYF
TGTGCCAGCAGCGCAACAGGGATGTTGGAGACCCAGTACTTC
>TRBJ2-7|.|once|TRBV25-1
CASQPTGRPYEQYF
TGTGCCAGCCAACCGACAGGGAGGCCCTACGAGCAGTACTTC
>TRBJ1-2|TRBD1|.|TRBV3-1/TRBV3-2
CASSADRAHSSYGYTF
TGTGCCAGCAGCGCAGACAGGGCCCATTCCTCATATGGCTACACCTTC
>TRBJ2-7|TRBD1|.|TRBV30
CAWLRRDRALLEQYF
TGTGCCTGGCTCCGTCGGGACAGGGCGCTACTCGAGCAGTACTTC
>TRBJ1-6|.|.|TRBV11-2
CASSFLFTSSYNSPLHF
TGTGCCAGCAGCTTTCTCTTCACGAGCTCCTATAATTCACCCCTCCACTTT
>TRBJ1-6|TRBD1|.|TRBV30
CAWSAKFPRDRSSSYNSPLHF
TGTGCCTGGAGTGCGAAATTTCCCCGGGACAGGAGTAGCTCCTATAATTCACCCCTCCACTTT
>TRBJ2-3|.|few|TRBV21-1
CASSTKRAQGDDTQYF
TGTGCCAGCAGCACTAAGCGCGCACAGGGTGATGATACGCAGTATTTT
>TRBJ1-1|TRBD1|once|TRBV28
CASSLILTGGSVGMNTEAFF
TGTGCCAGCAGCCTAATATTAACAGGGGGCAGCGTAGGAATGAACACTGAAGCTTTCTTT
>TRBJ2-3|.|.|TRBV6-6
CASSYSSSEGTDTQYF
TGTGCCAGCAGTTACTCGAGTAGCGAGGGCACAGATACGCAGTATTTT
>TRBJ1-2|.|.|TRBV30
CAWSAAFFGNYGYTF
TGTGCCTGGAGTGCCGCCTTTTTCGGGAACTATGGCTACACCTTC
>TRBJ2-7|TRBD1|.|TRBV10-1
CASRGRQGSGEQYF
TGCGCCAGCAGGGGTAGACAGGGGTCAGGAGAGCAGTACTTC
>TRBJ1-6|TRBD1|.|TRBV10-2
CASKTGTGWNSPLHF
TGCGCCAGCAAGACCGGGACAGGCTGGAATTCACCCCTCCACTTT
>TRBJ1-1|TRBD1|.|TRBV5-8
CASSVSGGALKMNTEAFF
TGTGCCAGCAGCGTGTCAGGGGGCGCCTTAAAGATGAACACTGAAGCTTTCTTT
>TRBJ1-6|.|.|TRBV6-2/TRBV6-3
CASSYAGQSYSPLHF
TGTGCCAGCAGTTACGCCGGACAGTCCTATTCACCCCTCCACTTT
>TRBJ2-1|.|.|TRBV30
CAWRRHNEQFF
TGTGCCTGGCGGAGACACAATGAGCAGTTCTTC
>TRBJ2-3|.|.|TRBV6-5
CASSYGTASTDTQYF
TGTGCCAGCAGTTACGGGACTGCTAGCACAGATACGCAGTATTTT